Below are 9 T cell receptor beta chains sequenced from a single sample in a study of blood T cell repertoires in COVID-19 (dated by TCRdb to between 2020 and 2021). Receptor libraries were prepared by the immunoSEQ multiplex PCR assay. Imported from immuneACCESS, the table was reduced by TCRdb to in-frame sequences with V and J called. These copies leave out some clones; in studies compared against another copy, an unresolved V gene accounts for under half, and the cause of the remainder is not known. Across this sample there are about 120,000 clones, with around 81% seen only once. In total, the top ten clones hold about 2.3% of the sample. The specimen was peripheral blood. The receptor source for this set is a man between 65 and 80 years old with acute or convalescent COVID-19.

This clone was seen a few times. The chain recombines TRBV5-4 with TRBJ2-7; D might be TRBD2 (5 bases). Germline V lookup: CDR1 SGHNT, CDR2 YYREEE (reference sequence). V dropped 0 bases and J dropped 2 bases, with 9 bases sitting between them. The CDR3 has 14 residues. The CDR3 reads CASSLGGETYEQYF. The CDR3, as DNA: TGTGCCAGCAGCTTGGGTGGGGAGACCTACGAGCAGTACTTC.

This rearrangement joins TRBV27 to TRBJ2-3; D not resolved. Germline lookup yields CDR1 MNHEY and CDR2 SMNVEV (reference sequence). V was clipped by 7 bases and J by 1 base, with 12 bases between them. CDR3 length: 14 amino acids. The CDR3 here is CASKRKLRTDTQYF. The CDR3 DNA is TGTGCCAGCAAGAGGAAATTACGCACAGATACGCAGTATTTT.

This chain uses TRBV19 with TRBJ1-1; D possibly corresponds to TRBD1 (6 bases). The V gene's germline CDR1 is LNHDA and CDR2 SQIVND (reference sequence). Trimming removed 4 bases from V and 1 base from J, with 13 bases in between. There are 15 residues in the CDR3. DNA of the CDR3: TGTGCCAGTAGTAGACAGGACCAAGGGAACACTGAAGCTTTCTTT. It is translated as CASSRQDQGNTEAFF.

The chain recombines TRBV9 with TRBJ2-7; 9 nucleotides line up with TRBD2. This CDR3 spans 15 amino acids. Germline V gene lookup returns CDR1 SGDLS and CDR2 YYNGEE. Germline trimming cut 4 bases from V and 2 bases from J; bases unmatched to any gene: 7. CDR3 in amino acids: CASSPLAGSAYEQYF. The DNA of the CDR3 is TGTGCCAGCAGCCCCCTAGCGGGGTCTGCCTACGAGCAGTACTTC.

The chain has TRBV11-2 and TRBJ1-1; no clear D. Germline V CDR1 and CDR2: SGHAT, FQNNGV. With 5 bases removed from V and 3 bases from J, the gap between germline ends came to 10 bases. The CDR3 is 13 amino acids. CDR3 sequence: CASSRGLDTEAFF. CDR3 DNA: TGTGCCAGCAGCCGAGGCCTCGACACTGAAGCTTTCTTT.

The chain combines TRBV6-2 or TRBV6-3 with TRBJ1-2; weak D call: TRBD1 (5 bases). The V end lost 2 bases, the J end lost 1 base, and 17 bases lay between the germline ends. The CDR3 loop spans 17 amino acids. Germline assignment: CDR1 MNHEY and CDR2 SVGEGT. The CDR3, as DNA: TGTGCCAGCAGTTACCGGGACTTTTTTAGGGGTAACTATGGCTACACCTTC. The encoded protein is CASSYRDFFRGNYGYTF.

The V gene is TRBV21-1, the J gene TRBJ2-7; the tabulated D call, TRBD2, remains unverified against the DNA. TRBV21-1 has pseudogene status. There are 13 residues in the CDR3. For the CDR3, the DNA is TGTGCCAGCAGCAAAGTTCCGGGCTACGAGCAGTACTTC. It translates to CASSKVPGYEQYF.

On this clone itself: Other DNA variants within this sample encode the same CDR3. J is TRBJ1-2 and V is TRBV6-6; 9 bases are a match to TRBD1. The ends lost 2 bases at V and 8 bases at J; junction bases unmatched: 6. CDR3 size: 14 residues. Germline V gene lookup returns CDR1 MNHNY and CDR2 SVGAGI (reference sequence). The chain's CDR3 is CASSYIQGANGYTF. The CDR3 DNA follows: TGTGCCAGCAGTTACATACAGGGGGCGAACGGCTACACCTTC.

The genes are TRBV30 and TRBJ1-1; 9 bases match TRBD1. The V segment lost 2 bases and the J segment 5 bases; nucleotides outside the gene matches: 12. The CDR3 has 16 amino acids. Germline values: CDR1 GTSNPN, CDR2 SVGIG (reference sequence). CDR3 sequence: CAWSPQQGAGRTEAFF. The CDR3 DNA follows: TGTGCCTGGAGTCCTCAACAGGGGGCGGGGAGGACTGAAGCTTTCTTT.